The clone carrying this T cell receptor (beta chain) occurred a few times. The data originate from a study of blood T cells in healthy people across ages. Each donor supplied approximately 10 milliliters of peripheral blood. A second PCR, run for about 6 to 11 cycles, used a sample-barcoded 5' primer plus a J-beta primer mix. Every sample gave at least 2.5 million paired-end reads containing CDR3. MiXCR, applied by TCRdb to the 5' RACE reads, yields one record per CDR3 protein. Counted here are 750,000 to 850,000 distinct CDR3 sequences, 20% to 25% occurring once; the ten biggest clones make up 3% to 4%. The sample was also linked to a second study, of T cells of mothers and their children.

This TCR derives from a boy between 5 and 17 years old in good health. The material sequenced was blood.

CDR3 loop: CASSEISGGPTDTQYF. CDR3 coding DNA: TGTGCCAGCAGTGAAATCAGCGGGGGGCCCACAGATACGCAGTATTTT. The rearrangement joins TRBV2 to TRBJ2-3, with 9 positions matching TRBD2. Germline loops: CDR1 SNHLY, CDR2 FYNNEI. The CDR3 has 16 amino acids. J gave up 2 bases and V 2 bases, and 5 bases lay outside the gene matches.